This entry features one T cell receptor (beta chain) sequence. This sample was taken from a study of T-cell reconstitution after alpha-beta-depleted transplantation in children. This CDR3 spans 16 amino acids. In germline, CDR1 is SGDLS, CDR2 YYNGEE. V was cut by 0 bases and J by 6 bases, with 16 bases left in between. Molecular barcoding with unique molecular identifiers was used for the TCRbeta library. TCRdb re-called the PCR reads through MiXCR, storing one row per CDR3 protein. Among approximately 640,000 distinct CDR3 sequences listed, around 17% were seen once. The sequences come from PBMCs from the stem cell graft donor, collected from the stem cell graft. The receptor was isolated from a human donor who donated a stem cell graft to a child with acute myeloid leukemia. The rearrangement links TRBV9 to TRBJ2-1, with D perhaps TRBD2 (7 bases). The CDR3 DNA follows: TGTGCCAGCAGCGTAGGAGGCGGGGGCCTGGGCAATGAGCAGTTCTTC. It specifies CASSVGGGGLGNEQFF.